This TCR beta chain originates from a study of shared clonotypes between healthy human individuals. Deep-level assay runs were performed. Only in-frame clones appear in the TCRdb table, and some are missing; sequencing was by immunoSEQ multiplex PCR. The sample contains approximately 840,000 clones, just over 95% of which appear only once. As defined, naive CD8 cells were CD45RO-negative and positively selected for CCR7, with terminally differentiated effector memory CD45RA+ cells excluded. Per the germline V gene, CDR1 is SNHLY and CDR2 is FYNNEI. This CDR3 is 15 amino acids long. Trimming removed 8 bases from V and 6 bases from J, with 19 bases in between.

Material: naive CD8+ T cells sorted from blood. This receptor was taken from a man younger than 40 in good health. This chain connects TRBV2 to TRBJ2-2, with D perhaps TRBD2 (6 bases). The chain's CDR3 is CASVGNRGRSGELFF. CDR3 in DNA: TGTGCCAGCGTTGGGAATCGAGGGAGGTCCGGGGAGCTGTTTTTT. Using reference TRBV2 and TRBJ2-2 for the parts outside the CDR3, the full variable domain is EPEVTQTPSHQVTQMGQEVILRCVPISNHLYFYWYRQILGQKVEFLVSFYNNEISEKSEIFDDQFSVERPDGSNFTLKIRSTKLEDSAMYFCASVGNRGRSGELFFGEGSRLTVL.